This TCR beta chain was documented in a study of blood T cell repertoires in COVID-19. The V and J ends lost 3 bases and 4 bases, in that order; junction bases with no gene match: 4. The CDR3 is made up of 14 amino acids. Per germline, CDR1 MDHEN and CDR2 SYDVKM. The data were produced by immunoSEQ multiplex PCR, yet TCRdb's version contains in-frame clones alone and is incomplete. The table shows under 130,000 clones, with under 90% occurring only once. The source of this sequence is a human donor in a cohort sampled during active or convalescent COVID-19. Sequenced material: peripheral blood. The chain has TRBV28 and TRBJ1-2; 8 bases agree with TRBD1. CDR3 loop: CASSFGTGIYGYTF. In DNA form, the CDR3 reads TGTGCCAGCAGTTTCGGGACAGGTATCTATGGCTACACCTTC.